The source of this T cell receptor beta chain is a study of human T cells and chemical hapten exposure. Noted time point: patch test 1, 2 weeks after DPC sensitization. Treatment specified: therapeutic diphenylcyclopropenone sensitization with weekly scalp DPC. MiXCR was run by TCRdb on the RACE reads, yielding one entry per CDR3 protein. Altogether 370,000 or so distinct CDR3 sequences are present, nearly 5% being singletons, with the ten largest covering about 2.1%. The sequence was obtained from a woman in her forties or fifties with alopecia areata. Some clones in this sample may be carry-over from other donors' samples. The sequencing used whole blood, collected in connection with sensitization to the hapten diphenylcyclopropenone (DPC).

CDR3 loop: CATSRVGDNEQFF. CDR3 in DNA: TGTGCCACCAGCAGAGTTGGGGACAATGAGCAGTTCTTC. The rearrangement links TRBV15 to TRBJ2-1; D uncertain. The germline V and J ends were trimmed by 1 base and 5 bases, with 6 bases remaining between them. This CDR3 is built from 13 residues. Germline V gene lookup returns CDR1 LNHNV and CDR2 YYDKDF (reference sequence).